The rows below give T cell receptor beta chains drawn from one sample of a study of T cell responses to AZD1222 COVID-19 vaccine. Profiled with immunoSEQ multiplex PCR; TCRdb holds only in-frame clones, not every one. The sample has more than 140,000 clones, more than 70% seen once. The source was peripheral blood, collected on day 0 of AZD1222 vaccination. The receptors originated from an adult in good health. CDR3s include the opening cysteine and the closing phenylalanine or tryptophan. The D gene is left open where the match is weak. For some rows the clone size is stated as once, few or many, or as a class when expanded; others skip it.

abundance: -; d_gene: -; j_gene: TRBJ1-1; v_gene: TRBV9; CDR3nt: TGTGCCAGCAGTGGGCAGGGTGTGAACACTGAAGCTTTCTTT; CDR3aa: CASSGQGVNTEAFF
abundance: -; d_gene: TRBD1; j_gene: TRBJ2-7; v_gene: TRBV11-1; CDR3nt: TGTGCCAGCAGCTTAGGTTGGACAGGGCTCTCGAGGGAGCAGTACTTC; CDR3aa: CASSLGWTGLSREQYF
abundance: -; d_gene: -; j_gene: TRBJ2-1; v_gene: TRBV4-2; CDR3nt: TGTGCCAGCAGCCAAGCGAGCTGGACGCTAAACAATGAGCAGTTCTTC; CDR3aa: CASSQASWTLNNEQFF
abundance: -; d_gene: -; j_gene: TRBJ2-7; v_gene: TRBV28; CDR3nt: TGTGCCAGCAGAGCGCCGGGAACCGGGTACGAGCAGTACTTC; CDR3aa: CASRAPGTGYEQYF
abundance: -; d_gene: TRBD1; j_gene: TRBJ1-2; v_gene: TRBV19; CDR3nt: TGTGCCAGTAGTCCGGGACAGGGTTTCTTTCGGTATGGCTACACCTTC; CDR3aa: CASSPGQGFFRYGYTF
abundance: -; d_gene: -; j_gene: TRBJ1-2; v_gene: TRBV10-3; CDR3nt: TGTGCCATCAGGCCAACCGGGGCCCATGGCTACACCTTC; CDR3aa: CAIRPTGAHGYTF
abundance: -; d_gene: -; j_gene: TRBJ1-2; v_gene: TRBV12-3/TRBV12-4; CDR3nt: TGTGCCAGTCGAGGCAGGGAGGCCCGTGGCTACACCTTC; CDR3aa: CASRGREARGYTF
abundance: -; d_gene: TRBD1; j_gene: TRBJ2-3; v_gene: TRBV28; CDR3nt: TGTGCCAGCAGTGAACCCGGGACAGGGACAGGAGATACGCAGTATTTT; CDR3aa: CASSEPGTGTGDTQYF
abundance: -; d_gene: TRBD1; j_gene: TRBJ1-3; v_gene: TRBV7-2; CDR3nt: TGTGCCAGCAGCAGGGACAGGGGCGTCTTCGGAAACACCATATATTTT; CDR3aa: CASSRDRGVFGNTIYF
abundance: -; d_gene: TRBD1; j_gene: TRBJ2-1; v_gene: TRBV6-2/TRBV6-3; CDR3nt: TGTGCCAGCAGCAAATCCGGGACAGGGACCAATGAGCAGTTCTTC; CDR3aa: CASSKSGTGTNEQFF
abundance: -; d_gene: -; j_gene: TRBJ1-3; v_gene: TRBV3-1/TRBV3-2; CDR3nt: TGTGCCAGCAGCCAAGATCGGAGTACTGGAAACACCATATATTTT; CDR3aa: CASSQDRSTGNTIYF
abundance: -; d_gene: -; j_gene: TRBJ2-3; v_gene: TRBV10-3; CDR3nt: TGTGCCATCAGTGACAGAAACACAGATACGCAGTATTTT; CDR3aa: CAISDRNTDTQYF
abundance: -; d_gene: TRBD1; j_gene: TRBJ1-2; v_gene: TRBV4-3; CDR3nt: TGCGCCAGCAGCCGGACTCCGGGACAGGGTAACTATGGCTACACCTTC; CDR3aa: CASSRTPGQGNYGYTF
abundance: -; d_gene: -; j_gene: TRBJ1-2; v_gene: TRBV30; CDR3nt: TGTGCCTGGAGTGTAGGTCACGTAGGTCCCTATGGCTACACCTTC; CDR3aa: CAWSVGHVGPYGYTF
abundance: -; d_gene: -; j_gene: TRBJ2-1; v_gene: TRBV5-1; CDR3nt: TGCGCCAGCAGCTTGGTCGGTGGGGAGCAGTTCTTC; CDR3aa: CASSLVGGEQFF
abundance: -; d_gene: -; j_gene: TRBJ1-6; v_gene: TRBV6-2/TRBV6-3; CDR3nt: TGTGCCAGCGGCCAGGGACTTAATTCACCCCTCCACTTT; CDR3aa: CASGQGLNSPLHF
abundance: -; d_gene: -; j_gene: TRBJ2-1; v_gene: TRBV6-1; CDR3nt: TGTGCCAGCAGTGAGCTAACCTACAATGAGCAGTTCTTC; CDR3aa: CASSELTYNEQFF
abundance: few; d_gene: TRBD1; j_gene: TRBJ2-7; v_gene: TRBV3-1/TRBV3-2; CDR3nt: TGTGCCAGCAGCCGACAGGGGGGCAGGGGGCGTTACGAGCAGTACTTC; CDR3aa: CASSRQGGRGRYEQYF
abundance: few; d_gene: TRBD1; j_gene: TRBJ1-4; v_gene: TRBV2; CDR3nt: TGTGCCAGCACGCCGGGACAGGGGGTTACGGCTGAAAAACTGTTTTTT; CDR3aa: CASTPGQGVTAEKLFF
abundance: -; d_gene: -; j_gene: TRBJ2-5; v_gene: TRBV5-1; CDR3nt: TGCGCCAGCCGATTAACCGGGACGAAGTCGGAGACCCAGTACTTC; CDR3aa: CASRLTGTKSETQYF
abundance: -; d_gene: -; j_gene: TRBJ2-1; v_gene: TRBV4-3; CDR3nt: TGCGCCAGCAGCCAAGTCTCAGCTAATGAGCAGTTCTTC; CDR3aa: CASSQVSANEQFF
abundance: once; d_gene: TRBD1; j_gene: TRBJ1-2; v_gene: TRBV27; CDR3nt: TGTGCCAGCAGTTTGACAGGGGGCAGTAACTATGGCTACACCTTC; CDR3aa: CASSLTGGSNYGYTF
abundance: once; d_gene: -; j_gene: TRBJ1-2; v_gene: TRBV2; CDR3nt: TGTGCCAGCAGTTCCGGGCCCGATGGCTACACCTTC; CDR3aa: CASSSGPDGYTF
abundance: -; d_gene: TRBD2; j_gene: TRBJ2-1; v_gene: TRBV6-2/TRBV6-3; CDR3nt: TGTGCCAGCAGTCCAGGACTAGCGGGAGGGCCGGTCATTGAGCAGTTCTTC; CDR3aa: CASSPGLAGGPVIEQFF
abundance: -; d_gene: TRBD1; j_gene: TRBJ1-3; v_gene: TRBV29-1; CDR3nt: TGCAGCCTTTCGGACAGGGGTCAGGGAAACACCATATATTTT; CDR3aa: CSLSDRGQGNTIYF
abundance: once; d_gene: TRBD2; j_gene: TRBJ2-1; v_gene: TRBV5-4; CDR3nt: TGTGCCAGCAGCCCTAGCGGGAGTACCTACAATGAGCAGTTCTTC; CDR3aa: CASSPSGSTYNEQFF
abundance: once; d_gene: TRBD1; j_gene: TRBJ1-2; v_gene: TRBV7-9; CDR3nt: TGTGCCAGCAGCCCGACAGGGGTTGGCTATGGCTACACCTTC; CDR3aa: CASSPTGVGYGYTF
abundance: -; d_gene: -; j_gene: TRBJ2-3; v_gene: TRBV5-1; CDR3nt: TGCGCCAGCAGCCCGGGGGGCGGCACAGATACGCAGTATTTT; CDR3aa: CASSPGGGTDTQYF
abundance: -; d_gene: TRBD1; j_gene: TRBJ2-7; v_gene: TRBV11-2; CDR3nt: TGTGCCAGCAGCTTAGGACAGGGCGGATTTCGCTCCTACGAGCAGTACTTC; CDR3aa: CASSLGQGGFRSYEQYF
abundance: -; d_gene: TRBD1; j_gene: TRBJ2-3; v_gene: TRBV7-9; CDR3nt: TGTGCCAGCAGCTTACTTGGGACAGGGTTCACAGATACGCAGTATTTT; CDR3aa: CASSLLGTGFTDTQYF
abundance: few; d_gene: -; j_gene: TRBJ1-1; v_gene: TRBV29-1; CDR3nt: TGCAGCGTTGGAAAGGGGTTGTATTCTGAAGCTTTCTTT; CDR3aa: CSVGKGLYSEAFF
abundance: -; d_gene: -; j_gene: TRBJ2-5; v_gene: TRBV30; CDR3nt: TGTGCCTGGACGGACCAACTAGTACCCCGAGAGACCCAGTACTTC; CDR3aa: CAWTDQLVPRETQYF
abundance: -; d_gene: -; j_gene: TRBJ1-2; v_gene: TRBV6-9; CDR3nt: TGTGCCAGCAGTTATCCGTCGGACATCTATGGCTACACCTTC; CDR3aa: CASSYPSDIYGYTF
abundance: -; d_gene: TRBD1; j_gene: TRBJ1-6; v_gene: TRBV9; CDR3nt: TGTGCCAGCAGCCCCTCGACAGGGGTCAAGGATTCACCCCTCCACTTT; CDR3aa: CASSPSTGVKDSPLHF
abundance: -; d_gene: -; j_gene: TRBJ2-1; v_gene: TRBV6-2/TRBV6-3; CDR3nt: TGTGCCAGCAGTCTTATCGTTGGGGAAGGGCAGTTCTTC; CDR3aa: CASSLIVGEGQFF
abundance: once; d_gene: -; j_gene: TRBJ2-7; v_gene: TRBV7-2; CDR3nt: TGTGCCAGCAGCCCCGGGACTCACCTCGGGGAGCAGTACTTC; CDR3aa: CASSPGTHLGEQYF
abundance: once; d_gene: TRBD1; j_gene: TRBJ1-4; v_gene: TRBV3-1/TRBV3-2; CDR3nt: TGTGCCAGCAGCCAACAAAAAGTGGCGAACCCGGGACAGGGGCCGATGGGCAATGAAAAACTGTTTTTT; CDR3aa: CASSQQKVANPGQGPMGNEKLFF
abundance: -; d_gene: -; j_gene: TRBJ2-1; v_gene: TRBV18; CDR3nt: TGTGCCAGCTCACCACTCGGTCGCTTTGGGCAGTTCTTC; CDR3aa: CASSPLGRFGQFF
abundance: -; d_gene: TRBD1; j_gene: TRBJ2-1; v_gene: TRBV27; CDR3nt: TGTGCCAGCAGGGGCGGTGACAGGGCGTGGAATGAGCAGTTCTTC; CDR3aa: CASRGGDRAWNEQFF
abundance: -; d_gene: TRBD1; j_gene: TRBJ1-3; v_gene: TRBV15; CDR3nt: TGTGCCACCAGCAGAGTAGGACAGGGCCACTCTGTAGGAAACACCATATATTTT; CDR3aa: CATSRVGQGHSVGNTIYF
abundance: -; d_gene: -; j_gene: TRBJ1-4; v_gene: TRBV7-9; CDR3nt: TGTGCCAGCAGCTTAGGAGCAGGGATTAATGAAAAACTGTTTTTT; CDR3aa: CASSLGAGINEKLFF
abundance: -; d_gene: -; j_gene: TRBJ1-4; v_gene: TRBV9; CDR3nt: TGTGCCAGCAGCGTTACACCCGGGGGGAATGAAAAACTGTTTTTT; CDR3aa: CASSVTPGGNEKLFF